This T cell receptor beta chain was recovered during a study of T cells in Graves' hyperthyroidism and ophthalmopathy. Out of over 7.5 ml of fresh peripheral blood came the PBMCs. The CDR3 runs to 14 residues. Looked up from germline, CDR1 is DFQATT and CDR2 is SNEGSKA (reference sequence). The ends were cut back, 5 bases at V and 2 bases at J, with 13 bases in the middle. Amplification of TCR beta CDR3 regions was performed using RNA transcripts as template. TCR CDR3 regions were first amplified by RT-PCR with HTBI primers. TCRdb reprocessed the multiplex PCR reads with MiXCR, giving one entry per CDR3 protein. The sample has about 380,000 distinct CDR3 sequences, about 15% seen once; the top ten hold less than 20%.

The chain is built from TRBV20-1 and TRBJ1-5; D possibly corresponds to TRBD1 (6 bases). The sequenced material came from blood. The origin of this receptor is a woman aged 25 to 39 with Graves' ophthalmopathy. The CDR3 loop is CSAYPSGGNQPQHF. CDR3 nucleotides: TGCAGTGCTTATCCCTCAGGGGGCAATCAGCCCCAGCATTTT.